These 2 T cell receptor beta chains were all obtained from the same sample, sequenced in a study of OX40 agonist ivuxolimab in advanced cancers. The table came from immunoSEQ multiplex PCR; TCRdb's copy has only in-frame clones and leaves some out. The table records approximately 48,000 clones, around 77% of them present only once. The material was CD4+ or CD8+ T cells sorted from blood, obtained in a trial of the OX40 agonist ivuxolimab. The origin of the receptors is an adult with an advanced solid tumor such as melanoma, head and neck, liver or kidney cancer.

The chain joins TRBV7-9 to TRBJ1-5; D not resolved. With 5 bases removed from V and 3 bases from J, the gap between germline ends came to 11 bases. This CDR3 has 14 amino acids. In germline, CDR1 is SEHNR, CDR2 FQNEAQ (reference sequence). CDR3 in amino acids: CASSPPGFNQPQHF. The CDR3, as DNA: TGTGCCAGCAGCCCACCGGGATTCAATCAGCCCCAGCATTTT.

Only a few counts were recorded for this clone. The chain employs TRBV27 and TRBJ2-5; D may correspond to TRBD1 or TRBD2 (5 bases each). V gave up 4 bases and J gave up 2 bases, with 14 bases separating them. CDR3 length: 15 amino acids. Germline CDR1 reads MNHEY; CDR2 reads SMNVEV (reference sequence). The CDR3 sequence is CASSSGPQRQETQYF. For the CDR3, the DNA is TGTGCCAGCAGTTCAGGGCCGCAGCGGCAAGAGACCCAGTACTTC.